This TCR beta chain was retrieved from a study of control samples from healthy donors and cancer patients. This clone was observed a handful of times. The CDR3 spans 12 residues. Per germline, CDR1 MNHEY and CDR2 SVGAGI. V was clipped by 2 bases and J by 8 bases, with 4 bases between them. Measured with immunoSEQ multiplex PCR; TCRdb has only the in-frame clones, and not every one. The sample lists about 71,000 clones, roughly 86% occurring once. The source of this sequence is a man in his sixties with lung cancer. The chain links TRBV6-5 to TRBJ1-6; the D is unclear. Material for sequencing was PBMCs. The CDR3 spells CASSYGDSPLHF. CDR3 nucleotide sequence: TGTGCCAGCAGTTACGGGGATTCACCCCTCCACTTT.